This T cell receptor (beta chain) derives from a study of cytomegalovirus exposure and HLA in healthy donors. Germline V CDR1 and CDR2: SSHAT, FNYEAQ (reference sequence). The CDR3 has 15 residues. The primer mix had 60 Vbeta and 13 Jbeta primers. Produced via immunoSEQ multiplex PCR; TCRdb's table is partial and in-frame only. The table lists 110,000 to 150,000 clones. Details on this clone: At one end the junction does not follow the germline gene, possibly because of a read error.

Material for sequencing was PBMCs. This receptor was identified in a male donor in good health and CMV-seronegative. The chain is built from TRBV7-7 and TRBJ2-7; perhaps TRBD2 as D (6 bases). This chain's CDR3 is CASSLALGGVAEQYF. CDR3 DNA: TGTGCTAGCAGCTTAGCGCTAGGAGGGGTTGCCGAGCAGTACTTC.